This T cell receptor (beta chain) is from a study of PD-L1 blockade in urothelial cancer. For the study at large: Patients with male sex and bladder-origin urothelial cancer accounted for about 85% of the 29 enrolled. The median T cell count in blood samples was 141,255.

Profiling relied on immunoSEQ multiplex PCR, and the TCRdb table lists in-frame clones only, not all of them. In the table there are 100,000 or so clones, about 90% of which are singletons. CDR1 is SGHNT, CDR2 YYREEE, per germline (reference sequence). V shed 4 bases and J 6 bases; nucleotides not matched to a gene: 7. The CDR3 has 14 amino acids. The chain has TRBV5-4 and TRBJ2-7; TRBD1 agrees at 10 bases. Material: PBMCs, obtained around atezolizumab (anti-PD-L1) treatment. This clonotype was sampled from an elderly woman with urothelial cancer. This CDR3 is CASSAPRDRGEQYF. The CDR3 coding sequence is TGTGCCAGCAGCGCCCCGCGGGACAGGGGCGAGCAGTACTTC.